A single sample gave rise to the 10 T cell receptor beta chains below, sequenced in a study of human T cells and chemical hapten exposure. The time point: patch test 1, 2 weeks after DPC sensitization. Treatment specified: therapeutic diphenylcyclopropenone sensitization with weekly scalp DPC. MiXCR, run by TCRdb on the RACE reads, gives a single entry per CDR3 protein. The sample has roughly 100,000 distinct CDR3 sequences, approximately 10% seen once. The sequenced sample was whole blood, obtained in connection with sensitization to the hapten diphenylcyclopropenone (DPC). Source of these receptors: a woman between 40 and 50 years old with alopecia areata. Some clones in this sample may be carry-over from other donors' samples.

In its sample, this clonotype was seen many times. This chain joins TRBV18 and TRBJ2-1; D is uncertain. V was trimmed by 2 bases and J by 8 bases, leaving 4 bases between them. This CDR3 has 11 amino acids. The germline CDR1 and CDR2 sequences are KGHSH and LQKENI. The CDR3 sequence: CASSPKHEQFF. CDR3 in DNA: TGTGCCAGCTCACCAAAGCATGAGCAGTTCTTC. The variable domain in full, with the rest retrieved from reference TRBV18 and TRBJ2-1, is NAGVMQNPRHLVRRRGQEARLRCSPMKGHSHVYWYRQLPEEGLKFMVYLQKENIIDESGMPKERFSAEFPKEGPSILRIQQVVRGDSAAYFCASSPKHEQFFGPGTRLTVL.

The gene calls are TRBV2 and TRBJ2-1; D is possibly TRBD1 (6 bases). The CDR3 contains 14 residues. CDR1 is SNHLY, CDR2 FYNNEI, per germline. V lost 10 bases and J lost 5, with 18 bases in between. This chain's CDR3 is CAIPLRTANNEQFF. The CDR3 region has the DNA TGTGCCATCCCCCTGCGGACAGCCAACAATGAGCAGTTCTTC.

This clonotype appeared many times. This chain uses TRBV30 with TRBJ2-1; D might be TRBD2 (7 bases). Germline lookup yields CDR1 GTSNPN and CDR2 SVGIG (reference sequence). The CDR3 extends over 17 amino acids. The V and J ends lost 2 bases and 4 bases respectively, with 21 bases between them. CDR3 residues: CAWSSRGAGGIYNEQFF. The CDR3 DNA reads TGTGCCTGGAGTTCCCGGGGGGCCGGGGGGATATACAATGAGCAGTTCTTC. The full variable domain, rest sourced from reference TRBV30 and TRBJ2-1, is SQTIHQWPATLVQPVGSPLSLECTVEGTSNPNLYWYRQAAGRGLQLLFYSVGIGQISSEVPQNLSASRPQDRQFILSSKKLLLSDSGFYLCAWSSRGAGGIYNEQFFGPGTRLTVL.

This clonotype was seen at least ten times. The V gene is TRBV9, the J gene TRBJ1-1; a possible D gene is TRBD1 (6 bases). V was pared by 3 bases and J by 10 bases, with 10 bases between. CDR3 size: 11 residues. Germline loops: CDR1 SGDLS, CDR2 YYNGEE. The chain's CDR3 is CASSEGGRAFF. CDR3 in DNA: TGTGCCAGCAGCGAGGGGGGGAGAGCTTTCTTT. Together with reference TRBV9 and TRBJ1-1, the CDR3 gives the full variable domain: DSGVTQTPKHLITATGQRVTLRCSPRSGDLSVYWYQQSLDQGLQFLIQYYNGEERAKGNILERFSAQQFPDLHSELNLSSLELGDSALYFCASSEGGRAFFGQGTRLTVV.

This clonotype occurred a few times. This CDR3 reads CSVGQADGSPLHF. The CDR3, as DNA: TGCAGCGTTGGGCAGGCGGACGGCTCACCCCTCCACTTT. J is TRBJ1-6 and V is TRBV29-1, with no clear D. Trimming removed 4 bases at V and 10 bases at J, with 14 bases between. Germline V CDR1 and CDR2: SQVTM, ANQGSEA. CDR3 length: 13 residues.

This chain links TRBV4-2 with TRBJ2-2; 10 bases line up with TRBD2. V shed 2 bases and J 6 bases; nucleotides not matched to a gene: 3. This CDR3 has 15 residues. From germline, CDR1 is LGHNA and CDR2 YNFKEQ. The CDR3 bases are TGTGCCAGCAGCCAACCGGGACTAGCGCCCGGGGAGCTGTTTTTT. This gives the protein CASSQPGLAPGELFF.

This clonotype was counted a few times. This chain joins TRBV19 and TRBJ2-1, with 8 bases aligning to TRBD2. CDR3 length equals 13 residues. V lost 7 bases to trimming and J lost 6 bases; unmatched junction nucleotides: 5. Germline V gene data show CDR1 as LNHDA and CDR2 as SQIVND (reference sequence). CDR3 sequence reads: CASTGLGRNEQFF. The CDR3 nucleotides read TGTGCCAGTACGGGACTAGGCCGCAATGAGCAGTTCTTC.

This clonotype was observed once. The chain is built from TRBV6-1 and TRBJ2-5; 7 bases match TRBD2. Trimming at V came to 5 bases and at J to 4 bases, leaving 7 bases not matched to a gene. Germline values: CDR1 MNHNS, CDR2 SASEGT. The CDR3 has 14 residues. CDR3 residues: CASSYSTSRETQYF. In DNA, the CDR3 is TGTGCCAGCAGTTACTCGACTAGCAGAGAGACCCAGTACTTC.

This clonotype showed up just a few times. V usage is TRBV4-1 and J usage is TRBJ1-2; unclear D gene. The germline gives CDR1 MGHRA, CDR2 YSYEKL. The V gene lost 1 base and the J gene lost 8 bases, with 17 bases spanning the gap. CDR3 size: 15 residues. In DNA form, the CDR3 reads TGCGCCAGCAGCCAAGCTTCCCACACCCGGGTAGGCTACACCTTC. It codes for CASSQASHTRVGYTF.

This clonotype was seen more than once but under ten times. The CDR3 region is CASLGGASGYNEQFF. The CDR3 DNA follows: TGTGCCAGCCTGGGGGGGGCTAGCGGGTACAATGAGCAGTTCTTC. The gene calls are TRBV12-3 or TRBV12-4 and TRBJ2-1; the match to TRBD2 covers 8 bases. The ends lost 8 bases at V and 4 bases at J; junction bases unmatched: 10. The CDR3 loop spans 15 amino acids.